The 17 T cell receptor beta chains below were found in one sample sequenced in a study of cytomegalovirus exposure and HLA in healthy donors. PCR primers comprised 60 Vbeta and 13 Jbeta primers. Generated by immunoSEQ multiplex PCR, the TCRdb table keeps only in-frame clones and is missing some. The data show around 200,000 clones, 75% to 85% seen once. The sequenced sample was PBMCs. These receptors were taken from a woman younger than 30 in good health and CMV-seronegative.

J is TRBJ2-1 and V is TRBV27; 7 positions match TRBD2. J lost 10 bases, V lost 5 bases, and 5 bases had no gene match. Germline loops: CDR1 MNHEY, CDR2 SMNVEV (reference sequence). CDR3 size: 12 residues. The CDR3 here is CASSHTGGEQFF. DNA of the CDR3: TGTGCCAGCAGTCATACGGGAGGAGAGCAGTTCTTC.

The chain employs TRBV15 and TRBJ1-3; possible D gene TRBD1, 5 bases. V lost 0 bases, J lost 2 bases, and 8 bases lay in between. Germline CDR1 reads LNHNV; CDR2 reads YYDKDF (reference sequence). The CDR3 spans 15 residues. The CDR3 loop reads CATSRDTGAGNTIYF. In DNA form, the CDR3 reads TGTGCCACCAGCAGAGATACGGGGGCTGGAAACACCATATATTTT.

The rearrangement uses TRBV30 and TRBJ2-1; the match to TRBD2 covers 9 bases. V lost 4 bases and J lost 7; bases outside the gene matches: 11. The CDR3 length is 15 residues. CDR1 and CDR2 from the germline V gene are GTSNPN and SVGIG (reference sequence). Here the CDR3 DNA reads TGTGCCTGGATGTCTCCTAGCGGGATGTGGAATGAGCAGTTCTTC. Translated, it gives CAWMSPSGMWNEQFF.

The V call is TRBV9, the J call TRBJ2-3; 8 positions agree with TRBD2. The germline V gene has CDR1 SGDLS and CDR2 YYNGEE. The CDR3 is 16 amino acids. Unmatched junction bases numbered 4, after V lost 0 bases and J lost 1 base. This CDR3 reads CASSVEKLAGTDTQYF. In nucleotides, the CDR3 is TGTGCCAGCAGCGTAGAAAAACTAGCGGGCACAGATACGCAGTATTTT.

The chain uses TRBV6-5 and TRBJ2-1; the D gene is possibly TRBD2 (6 bases). Germline V gene data show CDR1 as MNHEY and CDR2 as SVGAGI. V lost 2 bases to trimming and J lost 6 bases, with 17 bases between them. The CDR3 contains 16 residues. CDR3: CASSYGNGRSFNEQFF. The CDR3 DNA sequence: TGTGCCAGCAGTTACGGGAACGGGAGAAGTTTCAATGAGCAGTTCTTC.

J is TRBJ2-3 and V is TRBV10-3, with TRBD2 matching 7 bases. The V gene's germline CDR1 is ENHRY and CDR2 SYGVKD. The CDR3 is 14 residues long. The V segment lost 4 bases and the J segment 1 base; nucleotides outside the gene matches: 2. The CDR3 here is CAISGAGGTDTQYF. Here the CDR3 DNA reads TGTGCCATCAGTGGGGCGGGGGGCACAGATACGCAGTATTTT.

The genes are TRBV5-1 and TRBJ2-5, with D perhaps matching TRBD2 (5 bases). Deletions cut 3 bases from V and 2 bases from J, with 20 bases between. The length of the CDR3 is 17 residues. Per the germline V gene, CDR1 is SGHRS and CDR2 is YFSETQ. The CDR3 DNA is TGCGCCAGCAGCTACGAGGGTGGAGGCTCTTCTCAAGAGACCCAGTACTTC. Its translation is CASSYEGGGSSQETQYF.

The rearrangement joins TRBV29-1 to TRBJ2-5; the D gene is possibly TRBD1 (6 bases). Germline V gene lookup returns CDR1 SQVTM and CDR2 ANQGSEA. The CDR3 loop spans 12 amino acids. V lost 6 bases and J lost 2, with 10 bases in between. The CDR3 spells CSVRGHQETQYF. CDR3 bases: TGCAGCGTCAGGGGACATCAAGAGACCCAGTACTTC.

The chain uses TRBV27 and TRBJ1-1; tentatively, D is TRBD1 (5 bases). Trimming removed 8 bases at V and 0 bases at J, with 10 bases between. The germline V gene encodes CDR1 MNHEY and CDR2 SMNVEV (reference sequence). The CDR3 runs to 13 residues. DNA for the CDR3: TGTGCCAGCGGCTTGACAGTGAACACTGAAGCTTTCTTT. It translates to CASGLTVNTEAFF.

The chain combines TRBV20-1 with TRBJ2-4; D is unclear. Deletions cut 1 base from V and 7 bases from J, with 5 bases between. Germline assignment: CDR1 DFQATT and CDR2 SNEGSKA (reference sequence). This CDR3 region has 11 residues. CDR3 sequence: CSARAGNIQYF. Written as DNA, the CDR3 is TGCAGTGCTAGAGCCGGTAACATTCAGTACTTC.

This rearrangement joins TRBV19 to TRBJ2-2; no reliable D call. Trimming left V 7 bases short and J 1 base short, with 4 bases between. Germline CDR1 LNHDA, CDR2 SQIVND (reference sequence). This CDR3 is 12 amino acids long. CDR3 sequence: CASNKNTGELFF. The DNA of the CDR3 is TGTGCCAGTAATAAGAACACCGGGGAGCTGTTTTTT. Filled out from reference TRBV19 and TRBJ2-2, the complete variable domain reads DGGITQSPKYLFRKEGQNVTLSCEQNLNHDAMYWYRQDPGQGLRLIYYSQIVNDFQKGDIAEGYSVSREKKESFPLTVTSAQKNPTAFYLCASNKNTGELFFGEGSRLTVL.

A few counts support this clone. V gene TRBV7-9 combines with J gene TRBJ1-1, with D unresolved. Trimming removed 2 bases at V and 4 bases at J, with 11 bases between. CDR3 length: 14 amino acids. Germline values: CDR1 SEHNR, CDR2 FQNEAQ (reference sequence). The CDR3 DNA follows: TGTGCCAGCAGCTTAAGTGCGGGCTTCACTGAAGCTTTCTTT. Translating it yields CASSLSAGFTEAFF.

The rearrangement uses TRBV5-1 and TRBJ2-1; 9 positions agree with TRBD1. J lost 6 bases, V lost 4 bases, and 11 bases had no gene match. The CDR3 runs 16 residues. Germline CDR1 is SGHRS and CDR2 is YFSETQ. The CDR3 DNA sequence: TGCGCCAGCAGCGCCGGGGGACAGGGTTTTTCCAATGAGCAGTTCTTC. It specifies CASSAGGQGFSNEQFF. The full variable domain, completed using reference TRBV5-1 and TRBJ2-1, is KAGVTQTPRYLIKTRGQQVTLSCSPISGHRSVSWYQQTPGQGLQFLFEYFSETQRNKGNFPGRFSGRQFSNSRSEMNVSTLELGDSALYLCASSAGGQGFSNEQFFGPGTRLTVL.

This chain uses TRBV27 with TRBJ2-7, with TRBD2 as a possible D gene (5 bases). Germline CDR1 and CDR2: MNHEY and SMNVEV (reference sequence). V lost 5 bases and J 3 bases, leaving 20 bases between the germline ends. The CDR3 loop spans 16 amino acids. DNA for the CDR3: TGTGCCAGCAGTCGACACGGGATTGCCAGTTTCTACGAGCAGTACTTC. Translated: CASSRHGIASFYEQYF.

V gene TRBV7-2 combines with J gene TRBJ2-5, with 15 bases matching TRBD2. The V gene end was trimmed by 5 bases and the J gene end by 1 base; junction bases not matched to a gene: 2. Germline V lookup: CDR1 SGHTA, CDR2 FQGNSA. The CDR3 runs to 16 residues. The CDR3 reads CASSLGLAGGQETQYF. Written as DNA, the CDR3 is TGTGCCAGCAGCCTGGGACTAGCGGGGGGCCAAGAGACCCAGTACTTC.

This clone was counted once. The chain carries TRBV11-2 and TRBJ2-5; D ambiguous. V gave up 5 bases and J gave up 5 bases, with 15 bases separating them. This CDR3 is built from 14 residues. Germline V CDR1 and CDR2: SGHAT, FQNNGV. The CDR3 loop reads CASSLGSPGETQYF. The CDR3 DNA reads TGTGCCAGCAGCCTCGGAAGCCCCGGGGAGACCCAGTACTTC.

The V gene is TRBV7-3, the J gene TRBJ2-3, with TRBD1 as a possible D gene (6 bases). The V and J ends lost 1 base and 2 bases respectively, with 10 bases between them. The length of the CDR3 is 15 residues. The germline V gene has CDR1 SGHTA and CDR2 FQGTGA. For the CDR3, the DNA is TGTGCCAGCAGCTTAATGGACAGCTCCACAGATACGCAGTATTTT. Encoded protein: CASSLMDSSTDTQYF.